The T cell receptor (beta chain) described here comes from a study of T cell responses to AZD1222 COVID-19 vaccine. Study-level information: Second-dose intervals of approximately 4 or approximately 12 weeks were pooled. Whole-study findings and limits: An increase in Spike-specific TCR breadth and depth was observed after two AZD1222 doses. Unmutated variant regions are reportedly targeted by nearly half of spike-specific TCRs.

Assay: immunoSEQ multiplex PCR; the TCRdb copy retains only in-frame clones and omits some. The profile shows more than 100,000 clones, around 85% of them singletons. As regards this clone: Its antigen is unidentified.

Between the trimmed V and J ends, which lost 1 base and 5 bases, there was a span of 14 bases. The germline V gene encodes CDR1 MGHRA and CDR2 YSYEKL. This CDR3 is built from 15 residues. This clonotype originated in an adult in good health. The V and J genes are TRBV4-1 and TRBJ1-2; D is uncertain. The sample consisted of peripheral blood, taken on day 0 of AZD1222 vaccination. CDR3 DNA sequence: TGCGCCAGCAGCCAAGGTGTGCTGGAGTTTTATGGCTACACCTTC. This sequence encodes CASSQGVLEFYGYTF.